These T cell receptor beta chains were read from a single sample in a study of metastatic and nonmetastatic thyroid tumors. TCRdb re-called clones from the PCR reads using MiXCR. The top ten hold around an eighth of the sample, which has around 19,000 clones, around 30% seen once. Sequencing input: blood. The receptors were sampled from a female donor with papillary thyroid cancer or a benign thyroid nodule (not recorded which). Some clones in this sample may be carry-over from other donors' samples. Each CDR3 is given with its conserved first and last residue. A D gene is named only where the DNA matches it firmly. Clone size, where shown, is once, few, many, or a class for clones that have expanded.

j_call d_call clone_size v_call cdr3_aa cdr3_nt
TRBJ1-3 - many TRBV9 CASSVLDVSSGNTIYF TGTGCCAGCAGCGTACTCGACGTGAGCTCTGGAAACACCATATATTTT
TRBJ2-3 - many TRBV3-1 CASSLRGAISTDTQYF TGTGCCAGCAGCCTCCGGGGAGCCATTAGCACAGATACGCAGTATTTT
TRBJ2-2 - medium-sized TRBV11-2 CASRGFANTGELFF TGTGCCAGCAGGGGATTCGCGAACACCGGGGAGCTGTTTTTT
TRBJ1-1 - few TRBV10-3 CAISEGAGNTEAFF TGTGCCATCAGTGAGGGGGCAGGGAACACTGAAGCTTTCTTT
TRBJ2-7 - medium-sized TRBV15 CATSREGGGIYEQYF TGTGCCACCAGCAGAGAAGGCGGGGGCATTTACGAGCAGTACTTC
TRBJ1-1 - many TRBV20-1 CSASYGAGGNTEAFF TGCAGTGCTAGTTACGGGGCGGGGGGGAACACTGAAGCTTTCTTT
TRBJ1-2 - few TRBV6-1 CASGATEYGYTF TGTGCCAGCGGGGCTACTGAATATGGCTACACCTTC
TRBJ2-7 - medium-sized TRBV11-2 CASSLDRYEQYF TGTGCCAGCAGCTTAGACCGCTACGAGCAGTACTTC
TRBJ1-2 - - TRBV20-1 CSARPQDQIANYGYTF TGCAGTGCGAGGCCACAGGACCAAATAGCTAACTATGGCTACACCTTC
TRBJ2-2 - - TRBV11-3 CASSLAGAGELFF TGTGCCAGCAGCTTAGCAGGGGCCGGGGAGCTGTTTTTT
TRBJ1-4 - many TRBV20-1 CSARIQGFEKLFF TGCAGTGCTAGAATTCAGGGTTTCGAAAAACTGTTTTTT
TRBJ2-1 TRBD2 medium-sized TRBV19 CASSIETSGYNEQFF TGTGCCAGTAGTATAGAAACTAGCGGATACAATGAGCAGTTCTTC
TRBJ1-2 TRBD1 few TRBV5-5 CASSLGVEGQGDYGYTF TGTGCCAGCAGCTTAGGGGTCGAGGGCCAGGGGGACTATGGCTACACCTTC
TRBJ1-1 - - TRBV10-2 CASSRNQATEAFF TGCGCCAGCAGTCGGAACCAGGCCACTGAAGCTTTCTTT
TRBJ1-1 - - TRBV9 CASSPMNTEAFF TGTGCCAGCAGTCCTATGAACACTGAAGCTTTCTTT
TRBJ2-5 - - TRBV18 CASSPLDSNQETQYF TGTGCCAGCTCACCATTGGACAGTAACCAAGAGACCCAGTACTTC
TRBJ1-2 - many TRBV3-1 CASTPARGYGYTF TGTGCCAGCACCCCCGCGCGAGGCTATGGCTACACCTTC
TRBJ2-5 TRBD1 few TRBV24-1 CATSDLGTGLETQYF TGTGCCACCAGTGATCTCGGGACAGGGTTGGAGACCCAGTACTTC
TRBJ1-2 - - TRBV18 CASSPRGTTVFGYTF TGTGCCAGCTCACCTCGGGGGACCACTGTATTTGGCTACACCTTC
TRBJ2-1 - many TRBV6-2/TRBV6-3 CASLGWMYNEQFF TGTGCCAGCTTGGGGTGGATGTACAATGAGCAGTTCTTC
TRBJ2-2 - many TRBV7-3 CASSLVGPGELFF TGTGCCAGCAGCTTAGTGGGACCCGGGGAGCTGTTTTTT
TRBJ2-3 - many TRBV19 CASSIAWLSTDTQYF TGTGCCAGTAGTATAGCTTGGCTTAGCACGGATACGCAGTATTTT
TRBJ2-2 - few TRBV28 CASRQGGFGELFF TGTGCCAGCAGGCAGGGAGGCTTCGGGGAGCTGTTTTTT
TRBJ2-1 - many TRBV5-4 CASSLWVGTSNEQFF TGTGCCAGCAGCTTGTGGGTCGGGACGTCTAATGAGCAGTTCTTC
TRBJ1-4 TRBD1 - TRBV4-3 CASSQWGQGGGEKLFF TGCGCCAGCAGCCAATGGGGACAGGGGGGCGGTGAAAAACTGTTTTTT
TRBJ2-2 - few TRBV6-2/TRBV6-3 CASSRSVPTGELFF TGTGCCAGCTCAAGATCAGTCCCCACCGGGGAGCTGTTTTTT
TRBJ2-3 TRBD2 many TRBV24-1 CATSDLSLAVDTQYF TGTGCCACCAGTGATTTGTCACTAGCGGTTGATACGCAGTATTTT
TRBJ1-1 TRBD1 medium-sized TRBV6-1 CASSGGTDLNTEAFF TGTGCCAGCAGTGGGGGGACAGACCTTAACACTGAAGCTTTCTTT
TRBJ2-2 - many TRBV4-2 CASSQGEEAPGELFF TGTGCCAGCAGCCAAGGGGAGGAGGCCCCCGGGGAGCTGTTTTTT
TRBJ2-7 - - TRBV11-2 CASSLAGWSYEQYF TGTGCCAGCAGCTTAGCGGGCTGGTCCTACGAGCAGTACTTC
TRBJ2-3 TRBD2 many TRBV11-3 CASSWRGDTDTQYF TGTGCCAGCAGTTGGCGGGGGGACACAGATACGCAGTATTTT
TRBJ1-2 - few TRBV2 CASSELSSTGTPANYGYTF TGTGCCAGCAGTGAATTATCGTCAACAGGGACCCCAGCTAACTATGGCTACACCTTC
TRBJ2-1 TRBD2 many TRBV20-1 CSAITSGRANEQFF TGCAGTGCTATAACTAGCGGGAGGGCCAATGAGCAGTTCTTC
TRBJ1-1 - - TRBV19 CASRKGDMNTEAFF TGTGCCAGTAGGAAAGGGGACATGAACACTGAAGCTTTCTTT
TRBJ1-4 - - TRBV28 CASSGGAKNEKLFF TGTGCCAGCTCAGGTGGGGCTAAGAATGAAAAACTGTTTTTT
TRBJ1-4 - few TRBV2 CASSESPYSREKLFF TGTGCCAGCAGTGAATCCCCATATAGTAGGGAAAAACTGTTTTTT
TRBJ2-3 - - TRBV5-1 CASSLRQGSYTHYF TGCGCCAGCAGCTTGCGGCAGGGCTCATATACGCATTATTTT
TRBJ1-1 TRBD1 many TRBV30 CAWSPQGATEAFF TGTGCCTGGAGCCCCCAGGGGGCCACTGAAGCTTTCTTT
TRBJ1-5 - - TRBV4-1 CASSQALVGDQPQHF TGCGCCAGCAGCCAAGCTCTAGTTGGCGATCAGCCCCAGCATTTT
TRBJ2-7 - medium-sized TRBV10-2 CASRLGARSEQYF TGCGCCAGCCGACTAGGGGCGCGTTCCGAGCAGTACTTC
TRBJ2-7 - - TRBV14 CASSQGTLLAEQYF TGTGCCAGCAGCCAAGGGACCTTGCTCGCCGAGCAGTACTTC
TRBJ2-2 TRBD2 many TRBV4-2 CASSPGTSGLQNTGELFF TGTGCCAGCAGCCCCGGGACTAGCGGTCTACAGAACACCGGGGAGCTGTTTTTT
TRBJ2-7 - - TRBV11-2 CASRTQAGKFSYEQYF TGTGCCAGCAGAACCCAGGCGGGGAAATTCTCCTACGAGCAGTACTTC
TRBJ2-2 TRBD1 many TRBV20-1 CSARWQGADTGELFF TGCAGTGCTAGATGGCAGGGGGCAGACACCGGGGAGCTGTTTTTT
TRBJ2-5 - many TRBV20-1 CSARDLRDPQETQYF TGCAGTGCTAGAGATTTGCGGGATCCCCAAGAGACCCAGTACTTC
TRBJ2-3 TRBD2 many TRBV5-6 CASSFGGGLSRDTQYF TGTGCCAGCAGCTTCGGCGGGGGGCTGAGTAGAGATACGCAGTATTTT
TRBJ1-5 TRBD1 - TRBV28 CASSSIYRGWQPQHF TGTGCCAGCAGTTCAATTTACAGGGGTTGGCAGCCCCAGCATTTT
TRBJ2-2 - - TRBV25-1 CASRMLTGELFF TGTGCCAGCAGGATGCTGACCGGGGAGCTGTTTTTT
TRBJ1-1 - - TRBV5-8 CASSLGVIPEAFF TGTGCCAGCAGCTTGGGGGTGATCCCTGAAGCTTTCTTT
TRBJ2-3 TRBD2 many TRBV19 CASSRLAGFPTDTQYF TGTGCCAGTAGTAGACTAGCGGGCTTCCCTACAGATACGCAGTATTTT
TRBJ2-7 TRBD2 - TRBV20-1 CSAYGTSGAYEQYF TGCAGTGCCTACGGGACTAGCGGGGCGTACGAGCAGTACTTC
TRBJ2-1 - few TRBV6-2/TRBV6-3 CASSYRDYNEQFF TGTGCCAGCAGTTACCGGGACTACAATGAGCAGTTCTTC
TRBJ1-2 - medium-sized TRBV6-1 CASTERGARFYGYTF TGTGCCAGCACTGAGAGGGGGGCCCGTTTCTATGGCTACACCTTC